These T cell receptor beta chains were read from a single sample in a study of sequential checkpoint blockade in melanoma. Method: immunoSEQ multiplex PCR; TCRdb's copy keeps in-frame clones and lacks some. The table includes 10,000 to 15,000 clones, approximately 74% detected once. The sample was CD8+ T cells sorted from blood (inferred from file names), taken from a patient given nivolumab and ipilimumab in sequence. Receptors originate from a human donor with melanoma. The CDR3 runs from the conserved cysteine through the conserved F or W. Fields, in order: V gene, D gene, J gene, clone size, CDR3 DNA, CDR3 protein. The D gene is left open where the match is weak. The size entry is marked missing in some rows and otherwise reads once, few, many or a size class.

TRBV7-6	NA	TRBJ2-5	NA	TGTGCCAGCAGCTTAGTGGCGGTAGTGGGTGAGACCCAGTACTTC	CASSLVAVVGETQYF
TRBV7-6	TRBD2	TRBJ2-1	NA	TGTGCCAGCAGTTCGGGACTAGCGGTTCCGAGCTCCTACAATGAGCAGTTCTTC	CASSSGLAVPSSYNEQFF
TRBV7-2	TRBD1	TRBJ1-1	NA	TGTGCCAGCAGCTTTTTCAGGACAACAGGGGGCTTAAACACTGAAGCTTTCTTT	CASSFFRTTGGLNTEAFF
TRBV5-8	TRBD1	TRBJ1-4	NA	TGTGCCAGCAGCTTAGGACAGGGGGCGAATGAAAAACTGTTTTTT	CASSLGQGANEKLFF
TRBV19	TRBD2	TRBJ2-3	NA	TGTGCCAGTAGTGTTGAGCGGGGGCCCTCCCTTACAGATACGCAGTATTTT	CASSVERGPSLTDTQYF
TRBV7-9	NA	TRBJ1-5	NA	TGTGCCAGCAGCCTAGGAGGTGGCAATCAGCCCCAGCATTTT	CASSLGGGNQPQHF
TRBV10-1	TRBD2	TRBJ2-1	NA	TGCGCCAGCAGTGAAATCCTAGCGGGACCCAATGAGCAGTTCTTC	CASSEILAGPNEQFF
TRBV6-1	TRBD1	TRBJ1-1	NA	TGTGCCATAACAGGGGCGAACACTGAAGCTTTCTTT	CAITGANTEAFF
TRBV15	TRBD1	TRBJ1-4	NA	TGTGCCACCAGCCCCCGGGACAGGGTGAATGAAAAACTGTTTTTT	CATSPRDRVNEKLFF
TRBV9	TRBD1	TRBJ1-1	NA	TGTGCCAGCAGCGTCGGGACAGGGTACCAAAACACTGAAGCTTTCTTT	CASSVGTGYQNTEAFF
TRBV30	TRBD1	TRBJ2-1	NA	TGTGCCTGCCTCAGGGGGCTTTGGGGTGAGCAGTTCTTC	CACLRGLWGEQFF
TRBV7-8	NA	TRBJ1-1	once	TGTGCCAGCAGCTTAAGCCCCGTGAACACTGAAGCTTTCTTT	CASSLSPVNTEAFF
TRBV7-2	TRBD1	TRBJ1-2	NA	TGTGCCAGCAGCCTCGGACAGGGTGGTGATGGCTACACCTTC	CASSLGQGGDGYTF
TRBV9	TRBD1	TRBJ2-3	once	TGTGCCAGCAGCGTAGGGGACAGCTCCCCTCTTAGCACAGATACGCAGTATTTT	CASSVGDSSPLSTDTQYF
TRBV6-5	NA	TRBJ1-2	NA	TGTGCCAGCAGTGAAGAACAGATCTATGGCTACACCTTC	CASSEEQIYGYTF
TRBV9	NA	TRBJ2-2	NA	TGTGCCAGCAGCGATCCCTGGCGGATGAACACCGGGGAGCTGTTTTTT	CASSDPWRMNTGELFF
TRBV10-2	TRBD1	TRBJ1-5	once	TGCGCCAGTCGGGGACAGGGCAATCAGCCCCAGCATTTT	CASRGQGNQPQHF
TRBV6-6	NA	TRBJ1-5	once	TGTGCCAGCAGTTACTCGAGGTCAGAACAGCCCCAGCATTTT	CASSYSRSEQPQHF
TRBV13	NA	TRBJ1-1	medium-sized	TGTGCCAGCAGCTTAGGTATTAAAGTCGCCGGGTATGAAGCTTTCTTT	CASSLGIKVAGYEAFF
TRBV5-1	TRBD2	TRBJ2-3	NA	TGCGCCAGCAGCTTGGTTCTAGCGGGGGGGCAAGATACGCAGTATTTT	CASSLVLAGGQDTQYF
TRBV7-9	NA	TRBJ2-5	NA	TGTGCCAGCAGCTTAGTACCGAGGAAAGAGACCCAGTACTTC	CASSLVPRKETQYF
TRBV6-6	TRBD1	TRBJ1-1	NA	TGTGCCAGTACGATAACAGGGGGCACCATGAACACTGAAGCTTTCTTT	CASTITGGTMNTEAFF
TRBV4-3	TRBD1	TRBJ2-1	NA	TGCGCCAGCAGCCAATCCGGGACAGGGAGGAATGAGCAGTTCTTC	CASSQSGTGRNEQFF
TRBV7-6	NA	TRBJ1-1	NA	TGTGCCAGCACAACAGTTTTTAACGGGAACACTGAAGCTTTCTTT	CASTTVFNGNTEAFF
TRBV5-5	TRBD1	TRBJ2-7	NA	TGTGCCAGCAGCGTAGGGACAGGTGGTTCCTACGAGCAGTACTTC	CASSVGTGGSYEQYF
TRBV10-3	NA	TRBJ2-7	NA	TGTGCCATCAGCCCCGCCCAGGGTCCTGGCGAGCAGTACTTC	CAISPAQGPGEQYF
TRBV7-9	NA	TRBJ2-1	NA	TGTGCCAGCAGCTCTACTCCCCATATGAACAATGAGCAGTTCTTC	CASSSTPHMNNEQFF
TRBV9	NA	TRBJ1-3	NA	TGTGCCAGCAGCCCGAGGAGGGGTTCCTCTGGAAACACCATATATTTT	CASSPRRGSSGNTIYF
TRBV6-6	NA	TRBJ1-1	large	TGTGCCAGCAGGAACAGGGAATCAACTTTCTTT	CASRNRESTFF
TRBV19	TRBD2	TRBJ2-7	NA	TGTGCCAGTAGTGCATCCAGCGGGAGTCCCTACGAGCAGTACTTC	CASSASSGSPYEQYF
TRBV6-6	TRBD1	TRBJ2-3	NA	TGTGCCATTCATACAGGGGAAAGCGGCACAGATACGCAGTATTTT	CAIHTGESGTDTQYF
TRBV6-6	TRBD1	TRBJ1-4	NA	TGTGCCAGCAGTCCCGGGACAGGGTTCCTATGGGAAAAACTGTTTTTT	CASSPGTGFLWEKLFF
TRBV19	NA	TRBJ1-5	NA	TGTGCCACTACCCAGGGGAATCAGCCCCAGCATTTT	CATTQGNQPQHF
TRBV10-2	TRBD1	TRBJ1-1	NA	TGCGCCAGCAGTGCACAGGGGGGCACTGAAGCTTTCTTT	CASSAQGGTEAFF
TRBV7-7	NA	TRBJ2-2	NA	TGTGCTAGCAGCTTACGACAACCCGGGGAGCTGTTTTTT	CASSLRQPGELFF
TRBV7-9	NA	TRBJ2-3	NA	TGTGCCAGCAGCTTTGGTAGTAGTTTCACAGATACGCAGTATTTT	CASSFGSSFTDTQYF
TRBV25-1	TRBD2	TRBJ2-2	NA	TGTGCCAGCACGGGAGGGGGCGGGGAGCTGTTTTTT	CASTGGGGELFF
TRBV7-9	NA	TRBJ2-2	once	TGTGCCAGCAGCTTAGCCGGACAGTGGACCGGGGAGCTGTTTTTT	CASSLAGQWTGELFF
TRBV25-1	NA	TRBJ2-3	once	TGTGCCACCCAAGCCCGTTATAGCACAGATACGCAGTATTTT	CATQARYSTDTQYF
TRBV6-5	NA	TRBJ1-2	NA	TGTGCCAGCAGAACCCTACAGGGAGACTATGGCTACACCTTC	CASRTLQGDYGYTF